This record covers a single T cell receptor (beta chain). The antigen is undetermined. Clones were read by immunoSEQ multiplex PCR, and TCRdb kept only the in-frame ones, dropping some. The top ten hold approximately 5% of the sample, which has about 70,000 clones, around 80% seen once. These data are taken from a study of OX40 agonist ivuxolimab in advanced cancers. Study background: Allowance was made for prior anti-PD-1, anti-PD-L1 or anti-CTLA-4 therapy, and about 40% had some. The study reported partial responses in three patients: one hepatocellular carcinoma, two cutaneous melanoma.

Findings of the study overall: Partial responders treated at 0.1-3.0 mg/kg exhibited clonal expansion among the lowest measured.

CDR1 and CDR2 from the germline V gene are MDHEN and SYDVKM. V was cut by 7 bases and J by 3 bases, with 12 bases left in between. The CDR3 runs 13 residues. The J gene is TRBJ1-2, the V gene TRBV28, with D perhaps TRBD1 (5 bases). The input for sequencing was CD4+ or CD8+ T cells sorted from blood, taken in a trial of the OX40 agonist ivuxolimab. This TCR derives from an adult with an advanced solid tumor such as melanoma, head and neck, liver or kidney cancer. The CDR3 reads CASTVDSYYGYTF. DNA of the CDR3: TGTGCCAGCACGGTCGACAGCTACTATGGCTACACCTTC.